Each of the 29 T cell receptor beta chains below was sequenced from the same sample in a study of blood T cell repertoires in COVID-19. The protocol was immunoSEQ multiplex PCR, while the TCRdb copy is restricted to in-frame clones and leaves out a portion. The table has about 330,000 clones, approximately 89% seen once; the top ten hold around 4.6%. The sample was PBMCs or T cells enriched from blood (not recorded which). These receptors originate from a man younger than 40 who had recovered from COVID-19.

The J gene is TRBJ1-1, the V gene TRBV7-2; 9 bases align to TRBD1. V gave up 4 bases and J gave up 4 bases; unmatched junction bases: 4. The CDR3 is made up of 14 amino acids. The V gene's germline CDR1 is SGHTA and CDR2 FQGNSA. The CDR3 here is CASSWGQGGTEAFF. CDR3 sequence (DNA): TGTGCCAGCAGCTGGGGACAGGGAGGCACTGAAGCTTTCTTT.

This clone was seen a few times. The chain recombines TRBV27 with TRBJ2-1, with 8 bases aligning to TRBD2. The CDR3 loop spans 12 amino acids. Germline lookup yields CDR1 MNHEY and CDR2 SMNVEV (reference sequence). The V and J ends lost 5 bases and 12 bases, in that order; junction bases with no gene match: 6. The chain's CDR3 is CASSLRGGRQFF. CDR3 nucleotide sequence: TGTGCCAGCAGTCTACGCGGGGGGCGGCAGTTCTTC.

This chain uses TRBV3-1 (or the pseudogene TRBV3-2) with TRBJ2-7; D possibly corresponds to TRBD1 (5 bases). There are 13 residues in the CDR3. The germline gives CDR1 LGHDT, CDR2 YNNKEL (reference sequence). V lost 4 bases to trimming and J lost 4 bases, with 11 bases between them. CDR3 nucleotides: TGTGCCAGCAGCCCGGCCAGGGTATACGAGCAGTACTTC. This translates into CASSPARVYEQYF.

The chain combines TRBV5-4 with TRBJ2-5, with a weak D call TRBD2 (6 bases). There are 15 residues in the CDR3. The germline V gene has CDR1 SGHNT and CDR2 YYREEE (reference sequence). Between the trimmed V and J ends, which lost 1 base and 1 base, there was a span of 11 bases. CDR3 residues: CASSLLAGIQETQYF. DNA for the CDR3: TGTGCCAGCAGCTTGTTGGCGGGGATCCAAGAGACCCAGTACTTC.

The DNA for the CDR3 is TGTGCCAGCAGCGCCACTTTAGCGGGTGCTGAGCAGTACTTC. As protein: CASSATLAGAEQYF. The chain combines TRBV13 with TRBJ2-7; 7 bases match TRBD2. Per the germline V gene, CDR1 is PRHDT and CDR2 is FYEKMQ (reference sequence). The CDR3 consists of 14 residues. Germline trimming cut 5 bases from V and 7 bases from J; bases unmatched to any gene: 11. Full variable domain (rest looked up from reference TRBV13 and TRBJ2-7): AAGVIQSPRHLIKEKRETATLKCYPIPRHDTVYWYQQGPGQDPQFLISFYEKMQSDKGSIPDRFSAQQFSDYHSELNMSSLELGDSALYFCASSATLAGAEQYFGPGTRLTVT.

CDR3 nucleotides: TGTGCCAGTAGTATAGATTACGGGGATTCGGGCAATCAGCCCCAGCATTTT. It translates to CASSIDYGDSGNQPQHF. The chain employs TRBV19 and TRBJ1-5; no definite D call. The CDR3 is 17 amino acids. Between the trimmed V and J ends, which lost 0 bases and 2 bases, there was a span of 14 bases. Germline V gives CDR1 LNHDA, CDR2 SQIVND (reference sequence).

This CDR3 reads CASSIQRGGEQYF. Written as DNA, the CDR3 is TGTGCCAGTAGTATCCAACGCGGAGGCGAGCAGTACTTC. V is TRBV19 and J is TRBJ2-7; possibly TRBD2 for D (5 bases). The CDR3 sequence is 13 residues long. In germline, CDR1 is LNHDA, CDR2 SQIVND (reference sequence). V was cut by 3 bases and J by 6 bases, with 12 bases left in between.

This rearrangement joins TRBV7-6 to TRBJ2-2, with a possible D match to TRBD2 (6 bases). V lost 5 bases and J 5 bases, leaving 18 bases between the germline ends. Germline V gene sequence: CDR1 SGHVS, CDR2 FNYEAQ. The CDR3 totals 16 residues. The CDR3 loop is CASSRGEVPITGELFF. CDR3 sequence (DNA): TGTGCCAGCAGCAGAGGGGAGGTCCCAATAACCGGGGAGCTGTTTTTT.

CDR3 nucleotides: TGCGCCAGCAGCTTGGGACAGGGGTTCAATGAGCAGTTCTTC. Its translation: CASSLGQGFNEQFF. The chain has TRBV5-1 and TRBJ2-1, with 8 nucleotides matching TRBD1. V shed 0 bases and J 6 bases; nucleotides not matched to a gene: 2. The CDR3 covers 14 residues. Germline lookup yields CDR1 SGHRS and CDR2 YFSETQ.

This clone occurred once. This chain uses TRBV7-8 with TRBJ1-1, with 8 bases matching TRBD1. The CDR3 is 15 amino acids. Germline values: CDR1 SGHVS, CDR2 FQNEAQ. With 4 bases clipped from V and 1 base from J, the junction kept 5 bases outside the gene matches. The CDR3 reads CASSYATGANTEAFF. The CDR3 DNA reads as TGTGCCAGCAGCTACGCGACAGGGGCGAACACTGAAGCTTTCTTT.

This chain connects TRBV27 to TRBJ1-3, with 7 bases identical to TRBD1. This CDR3 is built from 22 residues. Germline assignment: CDR1 MNHEY and CDR2 SMNVEV (reference sequence). This chain's CDR3 is CARGSLWERLSQGNFSGNTIYF. The DNA of the CDR3 is TGTGCTAGGGGGTCTTTGTGGGAGCGGTTGTCACAGGGGAACTTCTCTGGAAACACCATATATTTT.

The chain has TRBV28 and TRBJ2-3; the match to TRBD2 covers 8 bases. With V trimmed by 4 bases and J by 4 bases, 10 bases remained unmatched. The CDR3 is 16 amino acids. The germline gives CDR1 MDHEN, CDR2 SYDVKM. As DNA, the CDR3 is TGTGCCAGCAGTTCCATCCGGCGGGGGGAGCCAGATACGCAGTATTTT. Its translation is CASSSIRRGEPDTQYF.

Only one count was recorded for this clone. The chain combines TRBV12-2 with TRBJ1-3; the table names TRBD1, a call not compared with the DNA. TRBV12-2 is described as a pseudogene. The CDR3 has 16 amino acids. The CDR3 DNA reads as TGTGCAAGTCGCTTAGCCGATGACAGAGGTGGAAACACCATATATTTT. Encoded protein: CASRLADDRGGNTIYF.

In this sample, this clone turned up once. This rearrangement joins TRBV3-1 (or the pseudogene TRBV3-2) to TRBJ2-1; 8 bases line up with TRBD2. V was pared by 4 bases and J by 4 bases, with 3 bases of the junction left unmatched. The CDR3 runs 14 residues. CDR1 and CDR2 from the germline V gene are LGHDT and YNNKEL (reference sequence). The CDR3 bases are TGTGCCAGCAGCCTTTCTAGCGGGTACAATGAGCAGTTCTTC. Protein: CASSLSSGYNEQFF.

The V gene is TRBV2, the J gene TRBJ2-5; D is perhaps TRBD2 (6 bases). Germline V gene sequence: CDR1 SNHLY, CDR2 FYNNEI. The CDR3 has 12 amino acids. Trimming cost V 6 bases and J 5 bases, with 10 bases left between them. The CDR3 coding sequence is TGTGCCAGCAGCGCGGGGACGGAGACCCAGTACTTC. Amino acids: CASSAGTETQYF.

The chain is built from TRBV2 and TRBJ2-7; TRBD2 matches at 8 bases. The CDR3 spans 17 residues. Germline V gives CDR1 SNHLY, CDR2 FYNNEI. Unmatched junction bases numbered 11, after V lost 4 bases and J lost 0 bases. CDR3 loop: CASSGNLSGGPSYEQYF. In DNA form, the CDR3 reads TGTGCCAGCAGTGGTAATCTATCGGGGGGGCCCTCCTACGAGCAGTACTTC.

This clone was counted a single time. The chain couples TRBV5-6 to TRBJ2-7; 8 nucleotides line up with TRBD2. The CDR3 is 15 residues long. Germline CDR1 reads SGHDT; CDR2 reads YYEEEE. V lost 4 bases and J lost 0; bases outside the gene matches: 6. The CDR3, as DNA: TGTGCCAGCAGCCCCGGGGGGGCGGGCTCCTACGAGCAGTACTTC. Residues: CASSPGGAGSYEQYF.

CDR3 DNA sequence: TGTGCCTGGAGCCGGACTAGCGGGCCCTACAATGAGCAGTTCTTC. As protein: CAWSRTSGPYNEQFF. The V and J genes are TRBV30 and TRBJ2-1; 11 bases map to TRBD2. CDR3 length equals 15 residues. Germline values: CDR1 GTSNPN, CDR2 SVGIG (reference sequence). J gave up 2 bases and V 3 bases, and 3 bases lay outside the gene matches.

The V and J genes are TRBV7-2 and TRBJ1-2, with 9 bases identical to TRBD1. Germline V gives CDR1 SGHTA, CDR2 FQGNSA. The V and J ends lost 5 bases and 7 bases, in that order; junction bases with no gene match: 8. The CDR3 has 14 residues. The CDR3 protein is CASSPGQGTGGYTF. In nucleotides, the CDR3 is TGTGCCAGCAGCCCGGGACAGGGTACGGGTGGCTACACCTTC. Full variable domain (remainder filled in from reference TRBV7-2 and TRBJ1-2): GAGVSQSPSNKVTEKGKDVELRCDPISGHTALYWYRQSLGQGLEFLIYFQGNSAPDKSGLPSDRFSAERTGGSVSTLTIQRTQQEDSAVYLCASSPGQGTGGYTFGSGTRLTVV.

V usage is TRBV5-1 and J usage is TRBJ1-1; D is ambiguous. V was clipped by 0 bases and J by 4 bases, with 13 bases between them. The length of the CDR3 is 15 residues. In germline, CDR1 is SGHRS, CDR2 YFSETQ. CDR3 DNA: TGCGCCAGCAGCTTGGGGCATGGGGAGGGCACTGAAGCTTTCTTT. Translating it yields CASSLGHGEGTEAFF.

The chain couples TRBV28 to TRBJ2-7; TRBD2 aligns across 10 bases. The CDR3 covers 15 residues. The J segment lost 3 bases and the V segment lost 3 bases, leaving 5 bases of the junction unmatched. Germline V gene sequence: CDR1 MDHEN, CDR2 SYDVKM. CDR3 protein: CASSLALAGIYEQYF. CDR3 bases: TGTGCCAGCAGTTTGGCACTAGCGGGGATCTACGAGCAGTACTTC.

Note on this clone: Other DNA sequences in this specimen translate into the identical CDR3. The rearrangement uses TRBV12-3 or TRBV12-4 and TRBJ1-5, with unresolved D. V dropped 3 bases and J dropped 4 bases, with 4 bases sitting between them. CDR3 length: 12 amino acids. CDR3 DNA sequence: TGTGCCAGCAGTTTCCTTAATCAGCCCCAGCATTTT. It codes for CASSFLNQPQHF.

The gene calls are TRBV18 and TRBJ2-5; maybe TRBD1 (6 bases). Germline V lookup: CDR1 KGHSH, CDR2 LQKENI. This CDR3 contains 15 residues. V was cut by 1 base and J by 4 bases, with 13 bases left in between. This CDR3 reads CASSPLGGGGETQYF. The CDR3 bases are TGTGCCAGCTCACCACTGGGTGGGGGCGGAGAGACCCAGTACTTC.

The chain couples TRBV5-1 to TRBJ1-2; no clear D. This CDR3 is built from 13 residues. The V end lost 0 bases, the J end lost 0 bases, and 3 bases lay between the germline ends. The germline gives CDR1 SGHRS, CDR2 YFSETQ. The CDR3 protein is CASSLATNYGYTF. The CDR3 DNA sequence: TGCGCCAGCAGCTTGGCAACTAACTATGGCTACACCTTC.

V is TRBV11-2 and J is TRBJ2-7, with D perhaps TRBD2 (5 bases). The CDR3 sequence is 14 residues long. The V end lost 1 base, the J end lost 4 bases, and 11 bases lay between the germline ends. The germline V gene has CDR1 SGHAT and CDR2 FQNNGV. As DNA, the CDR3 is TGTGCCAGCAGCTTAGCTTCACCGGGGTACGAGCAGTACTTC. Its protein is CASSLASPGYEQYF. Full variable domain (missing parts from reference TRBV11-2 and TRBJ2-7): EAGVAQSPRYKIIEKRQSVAFWCNPISGHATLYWYQQILGQGPKLLIQFQNNGVVDDSQLPKDRFSAERLKGVDSTLKIQPAKLEDSAVYLCASSLASPGYEQYFGPGTRLTVT.

The rearrangement links TRBV5-1 to TRBJ2-7; no definite D call. The CDR3 length is 14 residues. The germline V gene has CDR1 SGHRS and CDR2 YFSETQ. Trimming took 1 base from V and 0 from J, leaving 8 bases between them. This CDR3 reads CASSLSTDSYEQYF. CDR3 in DNA: TGCGCCAGCAGCTTGAGCACTGACTCCTACGAGCAGTACTTC.

The chain couples TRBV5-1 to TRBJ2-5, with 7 bases identical to TRBD1. From germline, CDR1 is SGHRS and CDR2 YFSETQ. This CDR3 region has 13 residues. J gave up 3 bases and V 4 bases, and 3 bases lay outside the gene matches. The CDR3 coding sequence is TGCGCCAGCAGCGGGGGACAGAAAGAGACCCAGTACTTC. Amino acid sequence: CASSGGQKETQYF.

This rearrangement joins TRBV28 to TRBJ1-5, with a weak D call TRBD1 (5 bases). This CDR3 spans 15 amino acids. Germline CDR1 MDHEN, CDR2 SYDVKM. The germline V and J ends were trimmed by 3 bases and 4 bases, with 13 bases remaining between them. This CDR3 is CASSLAGPGNQPQHF. CDR3 nucleotides: TGTGCCAGCAGTTTGGCAGGGCCTGGGAATCAGCCCCAGCATTTT.

The chain joins TRBV13 to TRBJ2-2; D might be TRBD1 (7 bases). Trimming stripped 2 bases from V and 6 bases from J, with 13 bases between. The CDR3 loop spans 15 amino acids. Germline V CDR1 and CDR2: PRHDT, FYEKMQ (reference sequence). The CDR3 spells CASSLSQGGSGELFF. For the CDR3, the DNA is TGTGCCAGCAGCTTATCCCAGGGGGGTTCCGGGGAGCTGTTTTTT.